The source of this TCR beta chain is a study of cytomegalovirus exposure and HLA in healthy donors. For the study at large: Earlier, 150 million to 200 million T cells were analyzed, and more than 100 million unique TCR beta sequences were found among them.

The primer mix had 60 Vbeta and 13 Jbeta primers. Only in-frame clones appear in the TCRdb table, and some are missing; sequencing was by immunoSEQ multiplex PCR. This sample has about 120,000 clones, with 74% found just once. Germline trimming cut 5 bases from V and 2 bases from J; bases unmatched to any gene: 3. The CDR3 is 15 residues long. Germline-derived CDR1 and CDR2 are PRHDT and FYEKMQ (reference sequence). This sequence was found in a woman between 40 and 55 years old in good health and CMV-seropositive. The sequenced sample was PBMCs. V usage is TRBV13 and J usage is TRBJ2-1; TRBD2 agrees at 10 bases. CDR3 sequence (DNA): TGTGCCAGCAGCCTCGGACTAGCGGCCTACAATGAGCAGTTCTTC. Its protein product is CASSLGLAAYNEQFF.